Presented here are 12 T cell receptor beta chains from one specimen sequenced in a study of blood T cell repertoires in COVID-19. Produced via immunoSEQ multiplex PCR; TCRdb's table is partial and in-frame only. The sample lists some 93,000 clones, about 80% seen once, with over 9.5% in the top ten. Sequenced sample: peripheral blood. Every receptor here comes from a man between 65 and 85 years old with acute or convalescent COVID-19.

The chain uses TRBV7-3 and TRBJ2-1, with D possibly matching TRBD2 (6 bases). The CDR3 contains 13 residues. Per the germline V gene, CDR1 is SGHTA and CDR2 is FQGTGA. V was trimmed by 5 bases and J by 5 bases, leaving 10 bases between them. The chain's CDR3 is CASSTGLNNEQFF. The CDR3 bases are TGTGCCAGCAGCACCGGACTAAACAATGAGCAGTTCTTC.

The rearrangement joins TRBV9 to TRBJ2-1, with 8 bases lining up with TRBD2. CDR3 size: 16 residues. Per germline, CDR1 SGDLS and CDR2 YYNGEE. V shed 4 bases and J 6 bases; nucleotides not matched to a gene: 12. In DNA, the CDR3 is TGTGCCAGCAGCCTAGGGTCCGGGGGGGCAGGCAATGAGCAGTTCTTC. Translating it yields CASSLGSGGAGNEQFF.

The gene calls are TRBV5-5 and TRBJ1-3, with D perhaps matching TRBD1 (6 bases). Germline CDR1 SGHKS, CDR2 YYEKEE (reference sequence). The V end was cut by 6 bases, the J end by 4 bases, with 11 bases between. CDR3 length: 13 residues. This CDR3 reads CASNGQPGNTIYF. As DNA, the CDR3 is TGTGCCAGCAATGGACAGCCAGGAAACACCATATATTTT.

This rearrangement joins TRBV6-5 to TRBJ1-1; weak D call: TRBD1 (5 bases). In germline, CDR1 is MNHEY, CDR2 SVGAGI. The CDR3 has 14 amino acids. V lost 7 bases to trimming and J lost 0 bases, with 12 bases between them. CDR3 nucleotides: TGTGCCAGCATCCGGAGGGGCGTGAACACTGAAGCTTTCTTT. Protein product: CASIRRGVNTEAFF.

The rearrangement links TRBV9 to TRBJ1-4; 8 bases are shared with TRBD1. The germline V gene has CDR1 SGDLS and CDR2 YYNGEE. The trim removed 1 base at V and 8 bases at J, leaving 10 bases unmatched. CDR3 length: 16 amino acids. The CDR3 DNA reads TGTGCCAGCAGCGTACGGCCGGAGACAGGGGAGGAAAAACTGTTTTTT. This translates into CASSVRPETGEEKLFF.

Within the sample, this clone is medium-sized. The chain has TRBV4-2 and TRBJ2-3, with 9 bases matching TRBD2. Germline lookup yields CDR1 LGHNA and CDR2 YNFKEQ. The ends lost 4 bases at V and 6 bases at J; junction bases unmatched: 11. CDR3 length: 16 residues. The CDR3 DNA reads as TGTGCCAGCAGCCCGGAGGATAGCGGGAGTACCGATACGCAGTATTTT. Its translation is CASSPEDSGSTDTQYF.

The CDR3 nucleotides read TGTGCCAGTAATACGGGGTGGAATGAGCAGTTCTTC. Translation gives CASNTGWNEQFF. V usage is TRBV19 and J usage is TRBJ2-1; TRBD2 might be the D (5 bases). CDR3 size: 12 residues. The V gene's germline CDR1 is LNHDA and CDR2 SQIVND (reference sequence). V lost 7 bases, J lost 7 bases, and 11 bases lay in between.

V gene TRBV2 combines with J gene TRBJ1-5; 10 positions agree with TRBD1. Per germline, CDR1 SNHLY and CDR2 FYNNEI. V was clipped by 8 bases and J by 5 bases; unmatched bases: 3. This CDR3 has 13 residues. This CDR3 is CASRGTGDQPQHF. The DNA for the CDR3 is TGTGCCAGCCGTGGGACAGGGGATCAGCCCCAGCATTTT.

This chain uses TRBV29-1 with TRBJ2-3; D is perhaps TRBD2 (5 bases). Germline V CDR1 and CDR2: SQVTM, ANQGSEA. The CDR3 covers 14 residues. V was clipped by 4 bases and J by 0 bases, with 11 bases between them. The CDR3 loop is CSVVHPGSTDTQYF. In DNA form, the CDR3 reads TGCAGCGTTGTTCATCCGGGGAGCACAGATACGCAGTATTTT.

The J gene is TRBJ1-3, the V gene TRBV5-8; TRBD1 might be the D (5 bases). CDR3 size: 16 residues. Germline-derived CDR1 and CDR2 are SGHTS and YDEGEE. Trimming removed 0 bases at V and 0 bases at J, with 10 bases between. DNA for the CDR3: TGTGCCAGCAGCTTGGCCACAGGAAGCTCTGGAAACACCATATATTTT. Its protein product is CASSLATGSSGNTIYF.

The chain recombines TRBV27 with TRBJ1-1; TRBD1 matches at 7 bases. J was trimmed by 1 base and V by 6 bases; bases with no gene match: 8. Germline lookup yields CDR1 MNHEY and CDR2 SMNVEV (reference sequence). CDR3 size: 15 residues. The CDR3 nucleotides read TGTGCCAGCAGCGTCTACGACAGGGCGAACACTGAAGCTTTCTTT. This codes for CASSVYDRANTEAFF.

The chain joins TRBV7-2 to TRBJ1-1; D might be TRBD1 (6 bases). V dropped 4 bases and J dropped 2 bases, with 14 bases sitting between them. Per germline, CDR1 SGHTA and CDR2 FQGNSA. The CDR3 sequence is 15 residues long. In DNA form, the CDR3 reads TGTGCCAGCAGCTCACAACCAGGGGCTAACACTGAAGCTTTCTTT. Residues: CASSSQPGANTEAFF.